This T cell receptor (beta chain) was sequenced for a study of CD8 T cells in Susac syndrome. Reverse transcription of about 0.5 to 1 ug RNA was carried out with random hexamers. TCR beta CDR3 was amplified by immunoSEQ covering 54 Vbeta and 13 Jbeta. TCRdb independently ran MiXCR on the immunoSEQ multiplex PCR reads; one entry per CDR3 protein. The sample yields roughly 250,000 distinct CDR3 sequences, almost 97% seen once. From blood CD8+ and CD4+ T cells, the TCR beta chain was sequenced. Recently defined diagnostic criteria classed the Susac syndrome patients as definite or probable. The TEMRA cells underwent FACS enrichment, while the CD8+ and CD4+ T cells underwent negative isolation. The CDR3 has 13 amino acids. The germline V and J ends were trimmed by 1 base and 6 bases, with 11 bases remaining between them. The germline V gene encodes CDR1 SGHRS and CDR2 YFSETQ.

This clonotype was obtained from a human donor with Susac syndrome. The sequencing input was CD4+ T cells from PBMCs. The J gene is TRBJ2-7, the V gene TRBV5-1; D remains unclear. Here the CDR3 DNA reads TGCGCCAGCAGCTTGCGACCCCCGGGCGAGCAGTACTTC. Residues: CASSLRPPGEQYF.